These T cell receptor beta chains were read from a single sample in a study of CD8+ T cells in alopecia areata. Some clones are missing from TCRdb's copy, which holds only in-frame ones; the method was immunoSEQ multiplex PCR. The top ten hold 11% to 15% of the sample, which has 150,000 to 200,000 clones, 60% to 75% seen once. This sample comprised CD4+ T cells sorted from blood, obtained at week 24, from a patient treated with tofacitinib. The receptor source for this set is a human donor with alopecia areata. Each CDR3 is given with its conserved first and last residue. The D gene is left open where the match is weak. Clone size, where shown, is once, few, many, or a class for clones that have expanded.

v_call	j_call	d_call	clone_size	cdr3_aa	cdr3_nt
TRBV6-5	TRBJ2-3	TRBD2	-	CASSYSTSGGLDTQYF	TGTGCCAGCAGTTACTCGACTAGCGGGGGCCTGGATACGCAGTATTTT
TRBV4-1	TRBJ1-2	TRBD1	-	CASSRRDNRGGYTF	TGCGCCAGCAGCCGTCGGGATAACAGGGGTGGCTACACCTTC
TRBV5-1	TRBJ2-3	-	few	CASSLATSPDTQYF	TGCGCCAGCAGCTTGGCCACGTCACCCGATACGCAGTATTTT
TRBV6-5	TRBJ2-7	TRBD1	-	CASSYGGQGVPYEQYF	TGTGCCAGCAGTTACGGGGGACAGGGGGTACCCTACGAGCAGTACTTC
TRBV4-1	TRBJ2-2	TRBD1	-	CASSHREGTGGFGELFF	TGCGCCAGCAGCCATAGAGAGGGGACAGGGGGCTTCGGGGAGCTGTTTTTT
TRBV9	TRBJ2-1	TRBD2	-	CASSTEAGGPLGHNEQFF	TGTGCCAGCAGCACTGAGGCGGGGGGGCCCTTGGGACACAATGAGCAGTTCTTC
TRBV4-2	TRBJ2-1	TRBD2	few	CASSQRAGAYNEQFF	TGTGCCAGCAGCCAAAGAGCGGGGGCCTACAATGAGCAGTTCTTC
TRBV13	TRBJ2-6	TRBD1	few	CASSLRGQLLAGANVLTF	TGTGCCAGCAGCTTAAGGGGACAGTTGCTAGCTGGGGCCAACGTCCTGACTTTC
TRBV13	TRBJ2-5	TRBD2	-	CASSWLRERDQETQYF	TGTGCCAGCAGTTGGTTGCGGGAGCGGGACCAAGAGACCCAGTACTTC
TRBV15	TRBJ1-6	-	-	CATSRDRPSNSPLHF	TGTGCCACCAGCAGAGATAGGCCTTCTAATTCACCCCTCCACTTT
TRBV5-7	TRBJ2-7	-	-	CASSLVQGNSEQYF	TGTGCCAGCAGCTTGGTTCAGGGAAACTCCGAGCAGTACTTC
TRBV7-2	TRBJ2-5	TRBD2	-	CASSLGSSGGQETQYF	TGTGCCAGCAGCTTAGGATCCAGCGGGGGCCAAGAGACCCAGTACTTC
TRBV25-1	TRBJ2-7	TRBD2	few	CASSELASGGYEQYF	TGTGCCAGCAGTGAGCTCGCTAGCGGGGGCTACGAGCAGTACTTC
TRBV2	TRBJ1-1	-	-	CASRNTLGTEAFF	TGTGCCAGCAGGAACACCCTTGGCACTGAAGCTTTCTTT
TRBV29-1	TRBJ1-1	-	-	CSVEARAANTEAFF	TGCAGCGTTGAAGCCCGGGCAGCGAACACTGAAGCTTTCTTT
TRBV2	TRBJ2-5	-	once	CASMVETQYF	TGTGCCAGCATGGTGGAGACCCAGTACTTC
TRBV4-1	TRBJ2-3	TRBD2	few	CASSQVRSGGPDTQYF	TGCGCCAGCAGCCAGGTCAGAAGCGGGGGCCCCGATACGCAGTATTTT
TRBV5-6	TRBJ1-2	-	-	CASTLGRGQGGYTF	TGTGCCAGCACCCTAGGACGGGGGCAGGGAGGCTACACCTTC
TRBV29-1	TRBJ2-3	TRBD1	-	CSVGQGVTDTQYF	TGCAGCGTTGGACAGGGGGTCACAGATACGCAGTATTTT
TRBV25-1	TRBJ1-3	-	-	CASSEDLVNTIYF	TGTGCCAGCAGTGAAGATTTGGTAAACACCATATATTTT
TRBV6-5	TRBJ1-6	-	-	CASSTVSVNSPLHF	TGTGCCAGCAGTACTGTCAGCGTTAATTCACCCCTCCACTTT
TRBV13	TRBJ1-5	-	-	CASSLGGFGNQPQHF	TGTGCCAGCAGCTTAGGGGGCTTTGGCAATCAGCCCCAGCATTTT
TRBV10-3	TRBJ2-3	-	-	CAISEYRDTDTQYF	TGTGCCATCAGTGAATACAGGGATACAGATACGCAGTATTTT
TRBV6-5	TRBJ2-3	-	once	CASSYSQGGTDTQYF	TGTGCCAGCAGTTACTCGCAGGGAGGTACAGATACGCAGTATTTT
TRBV29-1	TRBJ2-6	-	few	CSVDGAGANVLTF	TGCAGCGTTGACGGGGCTGGGGCCAACGTCCTGACTTTC
TRBV18	TRBJ2-3	-	-	CASSPQGWTDTQYF	TGTGCCAGCTCACCGCAGGGATGGACAGATACGCAGTATTTT
TRBV27	TRBJ1-1	TRBD1	-	CASSLRTGSGTEAFF	TGTGCCAGCAGTCTACGGACAGGGAGCGGCACTGAAGCTTTCTTT
TRBV10-3	TRBJ2-1	-	-	CAILGYNEQFF	TGTGCCATCTTGGGTTACAATGAGCAGTTCTTC
TRBV30	TRBJ1-5	-	few	CAWGTNSNQPQHF	TGTGCCTGGGGGACAAATAGCAATCAGCCCCAGCATTTT